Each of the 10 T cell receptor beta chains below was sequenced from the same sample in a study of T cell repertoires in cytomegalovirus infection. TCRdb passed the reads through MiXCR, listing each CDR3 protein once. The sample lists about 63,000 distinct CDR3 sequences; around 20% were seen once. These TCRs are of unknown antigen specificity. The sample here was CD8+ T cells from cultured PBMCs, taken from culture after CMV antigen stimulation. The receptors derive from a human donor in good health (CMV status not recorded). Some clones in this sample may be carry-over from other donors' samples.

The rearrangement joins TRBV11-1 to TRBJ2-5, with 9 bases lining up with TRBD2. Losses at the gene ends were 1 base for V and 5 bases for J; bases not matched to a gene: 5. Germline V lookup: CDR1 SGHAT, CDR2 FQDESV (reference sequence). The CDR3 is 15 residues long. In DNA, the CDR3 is TGTGCCAGCAGCTTAGTGACTAGCGGAGTGGAGACCCAGTACTTC. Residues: CASSLVTSGVETQYF.

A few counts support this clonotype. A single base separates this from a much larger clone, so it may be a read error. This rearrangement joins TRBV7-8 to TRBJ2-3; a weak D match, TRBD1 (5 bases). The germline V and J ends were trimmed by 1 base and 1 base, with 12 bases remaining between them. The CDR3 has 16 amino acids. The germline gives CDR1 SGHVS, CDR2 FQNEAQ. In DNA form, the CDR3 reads TGTGCCAGCAGCTTAGTTTTCGAACAGGGCACAGATACGCAGTATTTT. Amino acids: CASSLVFEQGTDTQYF.

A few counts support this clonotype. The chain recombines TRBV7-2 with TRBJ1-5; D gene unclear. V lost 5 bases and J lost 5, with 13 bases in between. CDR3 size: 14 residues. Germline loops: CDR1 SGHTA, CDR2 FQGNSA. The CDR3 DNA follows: TGTGCCAGCAGCGAAGGGAGTCCTCATCAGCCCCAGCATTTT. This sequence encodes CASSEGSPHQPQHF.

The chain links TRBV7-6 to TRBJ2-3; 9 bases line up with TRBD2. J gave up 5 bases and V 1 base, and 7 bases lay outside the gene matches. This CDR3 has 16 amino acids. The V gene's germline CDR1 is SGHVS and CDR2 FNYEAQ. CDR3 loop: CASSLDRRGGGDTQYF. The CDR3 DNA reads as TGTGCCAGCAGCTTAGATCGGCGGGGGGGCGGAGATACGCAGTATTTT. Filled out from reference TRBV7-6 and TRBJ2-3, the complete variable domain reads GAGVSQSPRYKVTKRGQDVALRCDPISGHVSLYWYRQALGQGPEFLTYFNYEAQQDKSGLPNDRFSAERPEGSISTLTIQRTEQRDSAMYRCASSLDRRGGGDTQYFGPGTRLTVL.

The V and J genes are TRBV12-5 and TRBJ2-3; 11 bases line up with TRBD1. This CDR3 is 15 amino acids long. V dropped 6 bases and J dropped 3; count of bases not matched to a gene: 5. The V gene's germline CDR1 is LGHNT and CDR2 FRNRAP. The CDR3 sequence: CASGSGTGGTDTQYF. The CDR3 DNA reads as TGTGCTAGTGGCTCCGGGACAGGGGGAACAGATACGCAGTATTTT.

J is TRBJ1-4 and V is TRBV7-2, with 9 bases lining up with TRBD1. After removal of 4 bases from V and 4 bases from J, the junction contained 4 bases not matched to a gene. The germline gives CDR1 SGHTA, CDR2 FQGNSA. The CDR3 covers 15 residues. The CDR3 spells CASSSGTGFNEKLFF. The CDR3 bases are TGTGCCAGCAGCTCCGGGACAGGGTTTAATGAAAAACTGTTTTTT. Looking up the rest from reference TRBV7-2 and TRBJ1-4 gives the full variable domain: GAGVSQSPSNKVTEKGKDVELRCDPISGHTALYWYRQSLGQGLEFLIYFQGNSAPDKSGLPSDRFSAERTGGSVSTLTIQRTQQEDSAVYLCASSSGTGFNEKLFFGSGTQLSVL.

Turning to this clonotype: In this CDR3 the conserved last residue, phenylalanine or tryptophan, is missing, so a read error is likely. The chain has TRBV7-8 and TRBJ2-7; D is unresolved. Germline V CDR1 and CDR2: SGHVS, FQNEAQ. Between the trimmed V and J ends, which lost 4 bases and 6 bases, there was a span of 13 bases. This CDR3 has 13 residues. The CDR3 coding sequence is TGTGCCAGCAGCTCCCGTGGCCCGTTCGAGCAGTACTTA. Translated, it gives CASSSRGPFEQYL.

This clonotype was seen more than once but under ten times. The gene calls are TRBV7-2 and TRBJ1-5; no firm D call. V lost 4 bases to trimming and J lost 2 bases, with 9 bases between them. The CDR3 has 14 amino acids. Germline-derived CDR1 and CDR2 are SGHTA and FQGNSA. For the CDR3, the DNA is TGTGCCAGCAGCTGGGAAAGCGGCAATCAGCCCCAGCATTTT. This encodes CASSWESGNQPQHF.

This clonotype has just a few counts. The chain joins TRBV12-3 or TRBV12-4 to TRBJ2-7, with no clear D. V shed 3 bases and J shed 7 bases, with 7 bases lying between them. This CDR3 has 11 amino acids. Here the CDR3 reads CASSFSGEQYF. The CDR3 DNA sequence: TGTGCCAGCAGTTTTTCTGGGGAGCAGTACTTC.

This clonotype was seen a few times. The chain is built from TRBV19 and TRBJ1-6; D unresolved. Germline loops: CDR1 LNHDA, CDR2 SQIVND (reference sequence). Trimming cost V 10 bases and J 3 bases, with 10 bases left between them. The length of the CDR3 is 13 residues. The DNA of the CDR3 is TGTGCCACGACCTACAGCTATAATTCACCCCTCCACTTT. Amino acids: CATTYSYNSPLHF. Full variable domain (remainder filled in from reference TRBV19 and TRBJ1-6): DGGITQSPKYLFRKEGQNVTLSCEQNLNHDAMYWYRQDPGQGLRLIYYSQIVNDFQKGDIAEGYSVSREKKESFPLTVTSAQKNPTAFYLCATTYSYNSPLHFGNGTRLTVT.